These T cell receptor beta chains were read from a single sample in a study of tumor-infiltrating lymphocytes in primary liver carcinoma. TCRdb reprocessed the multiplex PCR reads with MiXCR, giving one entry per CDR3 protein. In the table there are 100,000 or so distinct CDR3 sequences, 65% to 75% of which are singletons. The sample comprised liver tumor tissue from sampling region 2. All receptors derive from an older woman with primary liver carcinoma and hepatitis B virus infection. CDR3s include the opening cysteine and the closing phenylalanine or tryptophan. D genes are given only for firm matches. Size values are once, few and many counts, or a class for expanded clones, and some rows have none.

CDR3 protein: CASNETGGLYEQYF; CDR3 DNA: TGTGCCAGCAATGAAACAGGGGGATTGTACGAGCAGTACTTC; CDR3 length: 14; V gene: TRBV6-1; clone size: NA; D gene: TRBD1; J gene: TRBJ2-7
CDR3 protein: CASSLGGPAANVLTF; CDR3 DNA: TGTGCCAGCAGCTTAGGAGGTCCCGCGGCCAACGTCCTGACTTTC; CDR3 length: 15; V gene: TRBV7-3; clone size: NA; D gene: NA; J gene: TRBJ2-6
CDR3 protein: CATSRDGTVPHEQYF; CDR3 DNA: TGTGCCACCAGCAGAGATGGAACAGTCCCCCATGAGCAGTACTTC; CDR3 length: 15; V gene: TRBV15; clone size: NA; D gene: NA; J gene: TRBJ2-7
CDR3 protein: CASRDGTSDPYEQYF; CDR3 DNA: TGTGCCAGCAGGGACGGGACTAGCGATCCCTACGAGCAGTACTTC; CDR3 length: 15; V gene: TRBV6-2/TRBV6-3; clone size: once; D gene: TRBD2; J gene: TRBJ2-7
CDR3 protein: CANRFGRTNYGYAF; CDR3 DNA: TGTGCCAACAGATTTGGCCGCACTAACTATGGCTACGCCTTC; CDR3 length: 14; V gene: TRBV6-1; clone size: NA; D gene: NA; J gene: TRBJ1-2
CDR3 protein: CVSSSLRGGFQEAQYF; CDR3 DNA: TGTGTCAGCAGCTCACTAAGGGGGGGCTTCCAAGAGGCCCAGTACTTC; CDR3 length: 16; V gene: TRBV11-2; clone size: few; D gene: NA; J gene: TRBJ2-5
CDR3 protein: CVSSSQGFSTETQYF; CDR3 DNA: TGTGTTAGCAGCTCCCAGGGCTTTAGCACAGAAACGCAGTATTTT; CDR3 length: 15; V gene: TRBV11-2; clone size: once; D gene: NA; J gene: TRBJ2-3
CDR3 protein: CDSSFLSPGGGGYTF; CDR3 DNA: TGTGATAGCAGCTTCCTATCCCCAGGGGGAGGTGGCTACACCTTC; CDR3 length: 15; V gene: TRBV5-6; clone size: NA; D gene: TRBD1; J gene: TRBJ1-2
CDR3 protein: CASSLGNRRLTGQYF; CDR3 DNA: TGTGCCAGCAGCTTAGGGAATCGACGGCTAACCGGGCAGTATTTC; CDR3 length: 15; V gene: TRBV11-2; clone size: few; D gene: NA; J gene: TRBJ2-7
CDR3 protein: CAGTQVAYIEAFF; CDR3 DNA: TGTGCCGGCACCCAGGTGGCTTATATTGAAGCTTTCTTT; CDR3 length: 13; V gene: TRBV12-3/TRBV12-4; clone size: NA; D gene: NA; J gene: TRBJ1-1
CDR3 protein: CASSLSRANYDYTF; CDR3 DNA: TGCGCCAGCAGCTTGAGCCGAGCTAACTATGACTACACCTTC; CDR3 length: 14; V gene: TRBV5-1; clone size: NA; D gene: NA; J gene: TRBJ1-2
CDR3 protein: CASSTRFRGFTEAFF; CDR3 DNA: TGTGCCAGCAGTACCCGGTTTCGGGGGTTCACTGAAGCTTTCTTT; CDR3 length: 15; V gene: TRBV28; clone size: few; D gene: NA; J gene: TRBJ1-1